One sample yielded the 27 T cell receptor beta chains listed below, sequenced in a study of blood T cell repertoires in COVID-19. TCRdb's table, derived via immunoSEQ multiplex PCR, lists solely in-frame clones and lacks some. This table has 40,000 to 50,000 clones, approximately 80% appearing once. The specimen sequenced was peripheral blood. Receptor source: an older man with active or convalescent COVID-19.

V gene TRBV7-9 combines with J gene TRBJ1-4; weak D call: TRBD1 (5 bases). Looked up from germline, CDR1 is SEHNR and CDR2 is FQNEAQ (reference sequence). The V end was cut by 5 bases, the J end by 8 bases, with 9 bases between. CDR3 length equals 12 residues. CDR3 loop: CASSRGAEKLFF. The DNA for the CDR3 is TGTGCCAGCAGCAGGGGTGCGGAAAAACTGTTTTTT.

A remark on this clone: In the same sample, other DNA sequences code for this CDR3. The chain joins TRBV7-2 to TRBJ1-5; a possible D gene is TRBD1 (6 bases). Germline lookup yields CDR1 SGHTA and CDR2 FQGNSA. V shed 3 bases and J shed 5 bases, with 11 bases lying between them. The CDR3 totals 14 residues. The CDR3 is CASSLRGGDQPQHF. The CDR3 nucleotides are TGTGCCAGCAGCTTGAGAGGGGGTGATCAGCCCCAGCATTTT.

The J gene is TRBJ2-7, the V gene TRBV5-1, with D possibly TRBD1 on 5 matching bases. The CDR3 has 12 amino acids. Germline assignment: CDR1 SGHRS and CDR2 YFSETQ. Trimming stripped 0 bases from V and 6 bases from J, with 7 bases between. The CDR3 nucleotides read TGCGCCAGCAGCTTGGATCAGGGCGAGCAGTACTTC. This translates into CASSLDQGEQYF.

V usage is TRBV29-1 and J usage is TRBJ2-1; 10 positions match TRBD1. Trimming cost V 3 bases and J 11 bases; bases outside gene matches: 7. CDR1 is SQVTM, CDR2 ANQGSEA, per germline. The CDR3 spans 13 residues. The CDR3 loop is CSVDPGQGSQQFF. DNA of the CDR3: TGCAGCGTTGATCCGGGACAGGGGTCCCAGCAGTTCTTC.

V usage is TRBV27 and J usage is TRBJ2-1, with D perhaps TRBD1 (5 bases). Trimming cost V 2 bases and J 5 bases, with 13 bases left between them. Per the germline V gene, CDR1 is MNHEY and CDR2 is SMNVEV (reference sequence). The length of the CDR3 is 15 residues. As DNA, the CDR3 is TGTGCCAGCAGTTTAGGGGCAGGGCTAAACAATGAGCAGTTCTTC. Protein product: CASSLGAGLNNEQFF.

The CDR3 bases are TGTGCCAGCAGCTTCTCAGGGGGATATTCACCCCTCCACTTT. This sequence encodes CASSFSGGYSPLHF. The chain employs TRBV7-9 and TRBJ1-6, with 7 bases matching TRBD1. The CDR3 has 14 amino acids. Germline CDR1 reads SEHNR; CDR2 reads FQNEAQ (reference sequence). The J segment lost 8 bases and the V segment lost 3 bases, leaving 4 bases of the junction unmatched.

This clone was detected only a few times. CDR3 loop: CAGGPRPSNQPQHF. The CDR3 DNA reads as TGTGCCGGCGGCCCCCGACCCAGCAATCAGCCCCAGCATTTT. This rearrangement joins TRBV19 to TRBJ1-5, with D uncertain. Between the trimmed V and J ends, which lost 11 bases and 1 base, there was a span of 15 bases. Germline-derived CDR1 and CDR2 are LNHDA and SQIVND (reference sequence). CDR3 size: 14 residues.

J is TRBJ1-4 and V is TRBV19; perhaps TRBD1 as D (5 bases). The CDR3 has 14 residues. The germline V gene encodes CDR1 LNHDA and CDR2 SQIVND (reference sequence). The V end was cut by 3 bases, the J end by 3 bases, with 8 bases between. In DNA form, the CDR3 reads TGTGCCAGTAGTATTGCAGGGTCTAATGAAAAACTGTTTTTT. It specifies CASSIAGSNEKLFF. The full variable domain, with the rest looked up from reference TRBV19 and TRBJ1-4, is DGGITQSPKYLFRKEGQNVTLSCEQNLNHDAMYWYRQDPGQGLRLIYYSQIVNDFQKGDIAEGYSVSREKKESFPLTVTSAQKNPTAFYLCASSIAGSNEKLFFGSGTQLSVL.

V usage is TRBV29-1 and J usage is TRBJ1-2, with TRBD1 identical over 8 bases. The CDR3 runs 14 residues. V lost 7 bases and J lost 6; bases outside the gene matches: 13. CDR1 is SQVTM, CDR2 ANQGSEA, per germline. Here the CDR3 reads CSAQARGRGDGYTF. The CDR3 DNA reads TGCAGCGCTCAGGCCAGGGGGCGCGGTGATGGCTACACCTTC.

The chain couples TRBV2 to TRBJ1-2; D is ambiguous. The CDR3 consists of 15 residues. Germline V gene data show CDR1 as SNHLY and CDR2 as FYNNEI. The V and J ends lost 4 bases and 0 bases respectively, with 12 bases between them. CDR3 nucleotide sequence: TGTGCCAGCAGTGTTGAGTTTTCTTCTAACTATGGCTACACCTTC. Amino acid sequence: CASSVEFSSNYGYTF.

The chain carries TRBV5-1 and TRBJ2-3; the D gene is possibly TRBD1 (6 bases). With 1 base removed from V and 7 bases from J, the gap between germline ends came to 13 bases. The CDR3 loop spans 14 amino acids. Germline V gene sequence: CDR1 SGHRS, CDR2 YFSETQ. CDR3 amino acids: CASSLLQGENTQYF. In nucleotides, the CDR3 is TGCGCCAGCAGCTTGTTACAGGGTGAAAATACGCAGTATTTT.

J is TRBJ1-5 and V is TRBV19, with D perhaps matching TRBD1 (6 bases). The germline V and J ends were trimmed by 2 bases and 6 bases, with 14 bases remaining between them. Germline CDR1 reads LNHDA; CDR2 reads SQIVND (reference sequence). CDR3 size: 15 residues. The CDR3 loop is CASSITGGMGQPQHF. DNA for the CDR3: TGTGCCAGTAGTATAACGGGGGGCATGGGTCAGCCCCAGCATTTT.

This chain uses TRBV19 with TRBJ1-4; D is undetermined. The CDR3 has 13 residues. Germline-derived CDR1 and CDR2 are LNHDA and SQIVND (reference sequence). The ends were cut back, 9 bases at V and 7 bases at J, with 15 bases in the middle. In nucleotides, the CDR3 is TGTGCCAGCGGAGGGATTGGCGGTGAAAAACTGTTTTTT. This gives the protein CASGGIGGEKLFF.

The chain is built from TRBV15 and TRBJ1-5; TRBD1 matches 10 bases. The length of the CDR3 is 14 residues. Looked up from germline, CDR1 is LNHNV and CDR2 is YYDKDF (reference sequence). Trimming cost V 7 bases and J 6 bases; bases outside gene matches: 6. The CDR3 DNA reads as TGTGCCACCAATCCGGACAGGGGGGGTCAGCCCCAGCATTTT. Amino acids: CATNPDRGGQPQHF.

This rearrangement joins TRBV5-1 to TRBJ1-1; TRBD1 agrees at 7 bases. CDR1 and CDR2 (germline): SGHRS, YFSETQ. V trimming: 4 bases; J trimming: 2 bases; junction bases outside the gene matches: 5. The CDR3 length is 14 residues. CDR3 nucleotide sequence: TGCGCCAGCAGCAGAGGGACAGATAACACTGAAGCTTTCTTT. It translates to CASSRGTDNTEAFF.

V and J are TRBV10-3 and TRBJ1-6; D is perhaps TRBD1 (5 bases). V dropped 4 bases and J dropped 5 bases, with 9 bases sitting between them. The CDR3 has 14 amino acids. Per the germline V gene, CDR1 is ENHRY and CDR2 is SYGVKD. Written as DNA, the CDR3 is TGTGCCATCAGTGTACAGGCTGATAATTCACCCCTCCACTTT. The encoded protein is CAISVQADNSPLHF.

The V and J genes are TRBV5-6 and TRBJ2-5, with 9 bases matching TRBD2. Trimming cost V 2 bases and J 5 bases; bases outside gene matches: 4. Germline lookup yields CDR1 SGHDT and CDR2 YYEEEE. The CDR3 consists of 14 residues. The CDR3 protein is CASSLAGGKETQYF. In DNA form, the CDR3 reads TGTGCCAGCAGCTTAGCGGGGGGAAAGGAGACCCAGTACTTC.

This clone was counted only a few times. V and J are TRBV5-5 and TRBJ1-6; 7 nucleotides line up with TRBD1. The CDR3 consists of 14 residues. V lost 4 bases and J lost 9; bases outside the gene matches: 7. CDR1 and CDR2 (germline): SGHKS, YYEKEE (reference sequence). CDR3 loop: CASSARQGSSPLHF. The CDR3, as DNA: TGTGCCAGCAGCGCAAGACAGGGCAGTTCACCCCTCCACTTT.

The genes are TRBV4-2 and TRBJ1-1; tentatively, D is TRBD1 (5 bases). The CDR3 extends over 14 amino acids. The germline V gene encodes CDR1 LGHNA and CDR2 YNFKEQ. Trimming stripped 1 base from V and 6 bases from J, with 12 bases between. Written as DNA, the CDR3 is TGTGCCAGCAGCCAAGGGACACTCCAGCCTGAAGCTTTCTTT. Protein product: CASSQGTLQPEAFF.

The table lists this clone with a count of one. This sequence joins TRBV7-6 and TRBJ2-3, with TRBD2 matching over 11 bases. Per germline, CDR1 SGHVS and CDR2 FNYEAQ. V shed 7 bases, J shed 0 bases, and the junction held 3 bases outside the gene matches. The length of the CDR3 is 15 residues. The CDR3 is CASTRLAGSTDTQYF. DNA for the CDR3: TGTGCCAGCACCAGACTAGCGGGGAGCACAGATACGCAGTATTTT.

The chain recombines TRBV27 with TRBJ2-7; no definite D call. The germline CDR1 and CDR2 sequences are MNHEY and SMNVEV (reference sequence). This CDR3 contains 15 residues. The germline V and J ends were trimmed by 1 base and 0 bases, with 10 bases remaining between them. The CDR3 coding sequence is TGTGCCAGCAGTTTATTCGTGGCCCCCTCCTACGAGCAGTACTTC. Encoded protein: CASSLFVAPSYEQYF.

The CDR3: CASRPSSYNEQFF. CDR3 DNA sequence: TGTGCCAGCAGGCCTAGCTCCTACAATGAGCAGTTCTTC. This rearrangement joins TRBV27 to TRBJ2-1; no firm D call. Deletions cut 6 bases from V and 0 bases from J, with 6 bases between. Germline loops: CDR1 MNHEY, CDR2 SMNVEV (reference sequence). This CDR3 region has 13 residues.

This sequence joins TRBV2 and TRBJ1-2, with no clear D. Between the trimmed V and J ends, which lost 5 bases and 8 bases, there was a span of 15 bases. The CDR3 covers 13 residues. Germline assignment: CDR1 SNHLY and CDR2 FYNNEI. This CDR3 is CASSLDSALGYTF. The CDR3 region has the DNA TGTGCCAGCAGTCTCGACTCGGCTCTCGGCTACACCTTC.

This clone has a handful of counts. The CDR3 sequence is CASSEGWRFTSEGTEAFF. The CDR3, as DNA: TGCGCCAGCAGTGAGGGCTGGAGATTCACATCCGAAGGCACTGAAGCTTTCTTT. V and J are TRBV10-1 and TRBJ1-1; D uncertain. Trimming pared 2 bases from V and 4 bases from J, leaving 23 bases between. Germline assignment: CDR1 WNHNN and CDR2 SYGVQD (reference sequence). The CDR3 consists of 18 residues.

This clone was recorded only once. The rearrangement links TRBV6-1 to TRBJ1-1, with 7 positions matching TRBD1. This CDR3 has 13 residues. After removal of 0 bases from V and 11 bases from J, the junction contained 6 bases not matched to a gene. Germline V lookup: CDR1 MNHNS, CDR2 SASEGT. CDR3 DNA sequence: TGTGCCAGCAGTGAAGCGGTGGACAGGACTGCTTTCTTT. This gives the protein CASSEAVDRTAFF.

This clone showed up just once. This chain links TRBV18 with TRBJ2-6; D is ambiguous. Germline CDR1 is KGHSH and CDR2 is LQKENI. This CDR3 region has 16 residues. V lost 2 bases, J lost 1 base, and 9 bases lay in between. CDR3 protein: CASSPTKNSGANVLTF. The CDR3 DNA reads TGTGCCAGCTCACCAACAAAAAATTCTGGGGCCAACGTCCTGACTTTC.

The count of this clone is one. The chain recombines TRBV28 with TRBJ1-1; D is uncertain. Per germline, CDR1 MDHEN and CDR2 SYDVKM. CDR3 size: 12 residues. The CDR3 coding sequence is TGTACCACCAGCCTAATGAACACTGAAGCTTTCTTT. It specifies CTTSLMNTEAFF.